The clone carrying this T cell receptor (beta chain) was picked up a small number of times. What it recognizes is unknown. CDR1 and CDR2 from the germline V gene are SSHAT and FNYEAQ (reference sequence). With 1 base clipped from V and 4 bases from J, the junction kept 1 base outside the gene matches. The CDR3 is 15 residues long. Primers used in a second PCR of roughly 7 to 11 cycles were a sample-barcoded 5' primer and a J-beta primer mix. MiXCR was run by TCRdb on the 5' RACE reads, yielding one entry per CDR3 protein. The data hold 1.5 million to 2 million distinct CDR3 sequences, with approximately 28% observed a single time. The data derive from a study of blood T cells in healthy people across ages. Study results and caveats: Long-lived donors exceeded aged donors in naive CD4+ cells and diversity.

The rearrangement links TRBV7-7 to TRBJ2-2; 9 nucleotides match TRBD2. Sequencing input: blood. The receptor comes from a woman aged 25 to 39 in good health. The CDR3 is CASSLERGVTGELFF. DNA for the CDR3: TGTGCCAGCAGCTTAGAGCGGGGGGTCACCGGGGAGCTGTTTTTT. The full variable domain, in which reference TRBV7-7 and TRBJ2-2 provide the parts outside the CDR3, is GAGVSQSPRYKVTKRGQDVTLRCDPISSHATLYWYQQALGQGPEFLTYFNYEAQPDKSGLPSDRFSAERPEGSISTLTIQRTEQRDSAMYRCASSLERGVTGELFFGEGSRLTVL.